This entry lists 32 T cell receptor beta chains sequenced from one sample in a study of cytomegalovirus exposure and HLA in healthy donors. The PCR ran on 60 Vbeta and 13 Jbeta primers. The table came from immunoSEQ multiplex PCR; TCRdb's copy has only in-frame clones and leaves some out. The table lists 120,000 or so clones, 81% of them singletons, with 3% to 4% in the top ten. Specimen: PBMCs. The receptors derive from a man aged 18 to 30 in good health and CMV-seropositive.

The rearrangement joins TRBV27 to TRBJ2-5; D remains unclear. Germline V gene sequence: CDR1 MNHEY, CDR2 SMNVEV (reference sequence). V lost 4 bases to trimming and J lost 2 bases, with 5 bases between them. The CDR3 totals 12 residues. The CDR3, as DNA: TGTGCCAGCAGTTCCAGACAAGAGACCCAGTACTTC. It is translated as CASSSRQETQYF.

This clone was seen just once. The V gene is TRBV7-2, the J gene TRBJ2-5, with TRBD1 as a possible D gene (6 bases). Germline V gene sequence: CDR1 SGHTA, CDR2 FQGNSA. The CDR3 has 14 residues. The V end lost 5 bases, the J end lost 6 bases, and 16 bases lay between the germline ends. Written as DNA, the CDR3 is TGTGCCAGCAGCCCGCCGGGACATTTGAAGACCCAGTACTTC. It yields the protein CASSPPGHLKTQYF.

The chain has TRBV4-1 and TRBJ1-4; unclear D gene. CDR1 and CDR2 from the germline V gene are MGHRA and YSYEKL. The CDR3 totals 19 residues. V lost 0 bases and J 0 bases, leaving 17 bases between the germline ends. The CDR3: CASSQDRARGTSTNEKLFF. Written as DNA, the CDR3 is TGCGCCAGCAGCCAAGATCGGGCACGGGGTACCTCAACTAATGAAAAACTGTTTTTT.

This rearrangement joins TRBV18 to TRBJ1-1; a weak D match, TRBD1 (6 bases). Germline CDR1 reads KGHSH; CDR2 reads LQKENI. The CDR3 length is 14 residues. The V and J ends lost 5 bases and 6 bases respectively, with 16 bases between them. This CDR3 reads CASSREGEVAEAFF. The CDR3 DNA follows: TGTGCCAGCTCAAGGGAGGGGGAGGTCGCTGAAGCTTTCTTT.

The sample holds one count of this clone. The J gene is TRBJ2-1, the V gene TRBV30; 8 bases are shared with TRBD2. V was pared by 0 bases and J by 7 bases, with 8 bases of the junction left unmatched. The CDR3 has 15 amino acids. Germline-derived CDR1 and CDR2 are GTSNPN and SVGIG (reference sequence). CDR3 sequence: CAWSVGSGGLNEQFF. The CDR3 region has the DNA TGTGCCTGGAGTGTAGGGAGCGGGGGACTGAATGAGCAGTTCTTC.

The chain recombines TRBV11-3 with TRBJ2-7, with TRBD1 matching 11 bases. From germline, CDR1 is SGHNT and CDR2 YENEEA. The CDR3 runs 16 residues. V dropped 5 bases and J dropped 3; count of bases not matched to a gene: 9. The CDR3 loop reads CASSQAGQGADYEQYF. As DNA, the CDR3 is TGTGCCAGCAGCCAAGCCGGACAGGGGGCGGACTACGAGCAGTACTTC.

V is TRBV30 and J is TRBJ2-1; D call uncertain. The V gene's germline CDR1 is GTSNPN and CDR2 SVGIG (reference sequence). This CDR3 is built from 13 residues. The V gene lost 3 bases and the J gene lost 1 base, with 7 bases spanning the gap. The CDR3 is CAWSPTSYNEQFF. The CDR3 nucleotides read TGTGCCTGGAGCCCCACTTCCTACAATGAGCAGTTCTTC.

CDR3 sequence (DNA): TGTGCCAGCAGGCCCCGGGACAGGGGGCCTGAAAAACTGTTTTTT. Protein: CASRPRDRGPEKLFF. The chain combines TRBV6-1 with TRBJ1-4; 12 positions match TRBD1. The V and J ends lost 6 bases and 7 bases, in that order; junction bases with no gene match: 6. The length of the CDR3 is 15 residues. Germline CDR1 reads MNHNS; CDR2 reads SASEGT.

The V call is TRBV7-8, the J call TRBJ2-7, with D perhaps matching TRBD2 (5 bases). CDR3 length: 12 amino acids. V was pared by 6 bases and J by 6 bases, with 12 bases between. CDR1 and CDR2 (germline): SGHVS, FQNEAQ. CDR3 in DNA: TGTGCCAGCAGTGGTGCGGGTTCCGAGCAGTACTTC. As protein: CASSGAGSEQYF. The variable domain in full, with the rest retrieved from reference TRBV7-8 and TRBJ2-7, is GAGVSQSPRYKVAKRGQDVALRCDPISGHVSLFWYQQALGQGPEFLTYFQNEAQLDKSGLPSDRFFAERPEGSVSTLKIQRTQQEDSAVYLCASSGAGSEQYFGPGTRLTVT.

This chain links TRBV18 with TRBJ2-1; 10 nucleotides match TRBD1. The CDR3 runs to 14 residues. V was clipped by 3 bases and J by 7 bases; unmatched bases: 3. CDR1 is KGHSH and CDR2 is LQKENI in the germline V gene. The CDR3 bases are TGTGCCAGCTCACCGGGACAGGGGCGGAATGAGCAGTTCTTC. Its translation is CASSPGQGRNEQFF.

This clone was seen a few times. The genes are TRBV7-9 and TRBJ1-2; D unclear. The CDR3 runs 12 residues. CDR1 SEHNR and CDR2 FQNEAQ come from the germline V gene (reference sequence). Trimming stripped 8 bases from V and 4 bases from J, with 11 bases between. The CDR3 DNA follows: TGTGCCAGCGGCAGGTCCAGCTATGGCTACACCTTC. Its translation: CASGRSSYGYTF. The whole variable domain, filled in from reference TRBV7-9 and TRBJ1-2, reads DTGVSQNPRHKITKRGQNVTFRCDPISEHNRLYWYRQTLGQGPEFLTYFQNEAQLEKSRLLSDRFSAERPKGSFSTLEIQRTEQGDSAMYLCASGRSSYGYTFGSGTRLTVV.

J is TRBJ2-2 and V is TRBV4-1, with 8 nucleotides matching TRBD1. Trimming removed 2 bases from V and 5 bases from J; junction bases left unmatched: 7. CDR1 and CDR2 (germline): MGHRA, YSYEKL. The CDR3 is made up of 16 amino acids. The CDR3 region is CASSQRTGQITGELFF. CDR3 coding DNA: TGCGCCAGCAGCCAACGGACAGGGCAAATTACCGGGGAGCTGTTTTTT.

The V and J genes are TRBV18 and TRBJ1-2; D is possibly TRBD1 (6 bases). V was cut by 4 bases and J by 6 bases, with 24 bases left in between. The CDR3 is 17 residues long. Germline loops: CDR1 KGHSH, CDR2 LQKENI. This CDR3 is CASSRRKIGQHGNGYTF. CDR3 nucleotide sequence: TGTGCCAGCTCACGTCGGAAGATCGGACAGCATGGAAATGGCTACACCTTC.

The chain couples TRBV5-4 to TRBJ2-1, with 7 bases identical to TRBD1. CDR1 SGHNT and CDR2 YYREEE come from the germline V gene (reference sequence). V lost 4 bases to trimming and J lost 2 bases; unmatched junction nucleotides: 6. The CDR3 sequence is 15 residues long. The CDR3 is CASSQTGFPYNEQFF. The CDR3 DNA reads TGTGCCAGCAGCCAGACAGGGTTTCCCTACAATGAGCAGTTCTTC.

This clone was counted between two and nine times. The chain couples TRBV7-8 to TRBJ2-2, with TRBD2 matching over 8 bases. The CDR3 consists of 16 residues. With 5 bases clipped from V and 5 bases from J, the junction kept 10 bases outside the gene matches. CDR1 is SGHVS and CDR2 is FQNEAQ in the germline V gene. The CDR3 reads CASSKLAASDTGELFF. The CDR3 DNA is TGTGCCAGCAGCAAACTAGCGGCGAGTGATACCGGGGAGCTGTTTTTT.

The sample holds one count of this clone. The CDR3 nucleotides read TGTGCCAGTAGTTTAAGGGGGGGCGAGAACACTGAAGCTTTCTTT. It yields the protein CASSLRGGENTEAFF. The V call is TRBV19, the J call TRBJ1-1, with D possibly being TRBD1 (6 bases). This CDR3 region has 15 residues. Germline CDR1 is LNHDA and CDR2 is SQIVND (reference sequence). The V and J ends lost 5 bases and 1 base respectively, with 14 bases between them.

This clone was seen just once. Germline and junction disagree at one end, which may indicate a read error. The chain joins TRBV7-9 to TRBJ2-1; possibly TRBD1 for D (6 bases). The CDR3 is 13 residues long. Germline V lookup: CDR1 SEHNR, CDR2 FQNEAQ (reference sequence). DNA for the CDR3: TGTTCCAGCAGCTTAGACAGACAGGAGGAGCAGTTCTTC. It specifies CSSSLDRQEEQFF.

This clone was counted once. The rearrangement links TRBV7-2 to TRBJ2-3; 8 bases are shared with TRBD1. Germline CDR1 SGHTA, CDR2 FQGNSA. The J segment lost 2 bases and the V segment lost 1 base, leaving 2 bases of the junction unmatched. The CDR3 has 15 residues. CDR3 in DNA: TGTGCCAGCAGCTTAGGACAGGGGAACACAGATACGCAGTATTTT. It encodes CASSLGQGNTDTQYF.

This clone has only one observation. The gene calls are TRBV7-6 and TRBJ2-7, with 8 nucleotides matching TRBD2. The CDR3 loop spans 16 amino acids. Germline trimming cut 6 bases from V and 4 bases from J; bases unmatched to any gene: 14. The germline V gene has CDR1 SGHVS and CDR2 FNYEAQ. This CDR3 is CASSLRPSGSFYEQYF. CDR3 coding DNA: TGTGCCAGCAGTTTAAGGCCCAGCGGGAGTTTTTACGAGCAGTACTTC.

In the case of this clone: Other DNA sequences in this specimen translate into the identical CDR3. CDR3 DNA: TGTGCCAGCAGTTACTCAGCAGGGGTGGGCTACACCTTC. This encodes CASSYSAGVGYTF. The rearrangement links TRBV6-5 to TRBJ1-2, with a weak D call TRBD1 (6 bases). From germline, CDR1 is MNHEY and CDR2 SVGAGI. CDR3 length: 13 residues. The V gene lost 0 bases and the J gene lost 8 bases, with 10 bases spanning the gap.

This chain uses TRBV7-6 with TRBJ1-1; D is possibly TRBD1 (5 bases). The CDR3 loop spans 16 amino acids. Germline CDR1 is SGHVS and CDR2 is FNYEAQ. Trimming left V 0 bases short and J 6 bases short, with 17 bases between. CDR3 coding DNA: TGTGCCAGCAGCTTAGCGCCGGAGGGCCTAGGGGCTGAAGCTTTCTTT. Translation: CASSLAPEGLGAEAFF.

This clone occurred once. The V gene is TRBV6-5, the J gene TRBJ2-1; unclear D gene. Trimming took off 6 bases at V and 3 bases at J, with 6 bases between the two ends. Germline assignment: CDR1 MNHEY and CDR2 SVGAGI. The CDR3 is 12 residues long. The CDR3 sequence: CASSPGYNEQFF. The CDR3 coding sequence is TGTGCCAGCAGCCCCGGCTACAATGAGCAGTTCTTC.

The J gene is TRBJ2-5, the V gene TRBV6-1, with a possible D match to TRBD1 (6 bases). The assigned J gene may be wrong: the sequence end matches TRBJ2-7 better. This CDR3 region has 14 residues. The germline V gene has CDR1 MNHNS and CDR2 SASEGT. CDR3 amino acids: CATARGTLYYEQYF. The CDR3 DNA sequence: TGTGCCACCGCGAGGGGGACGCTATACTACGAGCAGTACTTC.

The chain is built from TRBV30 and TRBJ2-7; 12 bases line up with TRBD2. The junction had 4 bases not matched to a gene; V was cut back by 2 bases and J by 5 bases. CDR1 is GTSNPN, CDR2 SVGIG, per germline (reference sequence). The CDR3 sequence is 14 residues long. The CDR3 bases are TGTGCCTGGAGTTGGACTAGCGGGATTAACGAGCAGTACTTC. Its translation: CAWSWTSGINEQYF.

The genes are TRBV13 and TRBJ2-7; D unclear. Germline assignment: CDR1 PRHDT and CDR2 FYEKMQ (reference sequence). V lost 7 bases and J lost 0, with 13 bases in between. CDR3 size: 14 residues. CDR3 loop: CASTSAIYSYEQYF. In DNA form, the CDR3 reads TGTGCCAGCACCTCCGCAATCTACTCCTACGAGCAGTACTTC. The full variable domain, rest sourced from reference TRBV13 and TRBJ2-7, is AAGVIQSPRHLIKEKRETATLKCYPIPRHDTVYWYQQGPGQDPQFLISFYEKMQSDKGSIPDRFSAQQFSDYHSELNMSSLELGDSALYFCASTSAIYSYEQYFGPGTRLTVT.

The chain joins TRBV6-5 to TRBJ2-2; 7 bases are a match to TRBD2. The V gene end was trimmed by 6 bases and the J gene end by 3 bases; junction bases not matched to a gene: 7. Germline V gene data show CDR1 as MNHEY and CDR2 as SVGAGI. The CDR3 runs 15 residues. The CDR3 here is CASSRSSGYTGELFF. The CDR3 DNA follows: TGTGCCAGCAGCCGCTCTAGCGGCTACACCGGGGAGCTGTTTTTT.

The chain recombines TRBV29-1 with TRBJ1-3; D call uncertain. The germline V gene encodes CDR1 SQVTM and CDR2 ANQGSEA. Trimming removed 0 bases at V and 5 bases at J, with 11 bases between. The CDR3 covers 14 residues. As DNA, the CDR3 is TGCAGCGTTGAAGATGTAGCCAGAAGAAACACCATATATTTT. It translates to CSVEDVARRNTIYF. Looking up the rest from reference TRBV29-1 and TRBJ1-3 gives the full variable domain: SAVISQKPSRDICQRGTSLTIQCQVDSQVTMMFWYRQQPGQSLTLIATANQGSEATYESGFVIDKFPISRPNLTFSTLTVSNMSPEDSSIYLCSVEDVARRNTIYFGEGSWLTVV.

The genes are TRBV7-2 and TRBJ2-1; 13 nucleotides align to TRBD2. The CDR3 totals 16 residues. Germline V gene data show CDR1 as SGHTA and CDR2 as FQGNSA. Trimming removed 5 bases from V and 2 bases from J; junction bases left unmatched: 3. The CDR3 coding sequence is TGTGCCAGCAGCCGAACTAGCGGGGGGGCCTACAATGAGCAGTTCTTC. This codes for CASSRTSGGAYNEQFF.

This chain connects TRBV7-9 to TRBJ1-1; the D is unclear. Germline CDR1 and CDR2: SEHNR and FQNEAQ (reference sequence). Trimming removed 3 bases at V and 2 bases at J, with 13 bases between. This CDR3 contains 15 residues. CDR3 sequence (DNA): TGTGCCAGCAGCTTTTCCAGGAGGGTCAACACTGAAGCTTTCTTT. It yields the protein CASSFSRRVNTEAFF.

The chain carries TRBV11-2 and TRBJ2-5; 7 positions agree with TRBD1. The trim removed 7 bases at V and 7 bases at J, leaving 12 bases unmatched. Germline-derived CDR1 and CDR2 are SGHAT and FQNNGV. The CDR3 consists of 14 residues. The CDR3 DNA reads TGTGCCAGCACCCCCGGGACAGCCATCGGGACCCAGTACTTC. Protein: CASTPGTAIGTQYF.

The V and J genes are TRBV7-6 and TRBJ2-5; D might be TRBD1 (6 bases). The CDR3 consists of 13 residues. CDR1 is SGHVS, CDR2 FNYEAQ, per germline. Trimming took 5 bases from V and 3 from J, leaving 10 bases between them. CDR3 residues: CASSAAGEETQYF. The CDR3 DNA sequence: TGTGCCAGCAGCGCTGCAGGGGAAGAGACCCAGTACTTC.

J is TRBJ2-1 and V is TRBV7-6, with D perhaps matching TRBD1 (5 bases). CDR1 and CDR2 from the germline V gene are SGHVS and FNYEAQ. The ends were cut back, 0 bases at V and 3 bases at J, with 6 bases in the middle. CDR3 length: 14 residues. This CDR3 is CASSLAGVYNEQFF. The CDR3 nucleotides read TGTGCCAGCAGCTTAGCAGGGGTCTACAATGAGCAGTTCTTC.